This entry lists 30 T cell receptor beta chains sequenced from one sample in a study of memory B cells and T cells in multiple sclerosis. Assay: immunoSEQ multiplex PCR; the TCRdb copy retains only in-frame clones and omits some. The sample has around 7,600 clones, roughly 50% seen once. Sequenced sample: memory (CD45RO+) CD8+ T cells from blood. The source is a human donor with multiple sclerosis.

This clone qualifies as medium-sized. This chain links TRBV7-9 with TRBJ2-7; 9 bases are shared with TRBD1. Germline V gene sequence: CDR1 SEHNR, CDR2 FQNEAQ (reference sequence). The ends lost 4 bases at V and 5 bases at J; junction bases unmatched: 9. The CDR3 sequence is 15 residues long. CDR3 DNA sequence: TGTGCCAGCAGCTCGACCGGGACAGGGATTCACGAGCAGTACTTC. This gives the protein CASSSTGTGIHEQYF.

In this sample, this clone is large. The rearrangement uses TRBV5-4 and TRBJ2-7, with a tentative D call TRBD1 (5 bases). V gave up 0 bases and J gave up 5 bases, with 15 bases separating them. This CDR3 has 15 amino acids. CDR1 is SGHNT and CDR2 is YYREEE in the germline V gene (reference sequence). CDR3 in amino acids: CASSLAGAPLNEQYF. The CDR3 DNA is TGTGCCAGCAGCTTGGCTGGGGCCCCTCTAAACGAGCAGTACTTC.

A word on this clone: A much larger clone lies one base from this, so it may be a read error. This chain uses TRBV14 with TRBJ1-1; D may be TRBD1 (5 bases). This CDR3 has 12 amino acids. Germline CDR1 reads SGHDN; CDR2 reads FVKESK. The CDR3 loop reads CAGSPAGLGAFF. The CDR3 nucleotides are TGTGCCGGCAGCCCTGCGGGGCTAGGGGCTTTCTTT.

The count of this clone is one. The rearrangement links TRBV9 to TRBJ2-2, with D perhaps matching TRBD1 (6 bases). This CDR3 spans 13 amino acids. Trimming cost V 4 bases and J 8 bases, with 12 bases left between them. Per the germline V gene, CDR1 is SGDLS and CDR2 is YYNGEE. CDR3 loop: CASSMTGGGELFF. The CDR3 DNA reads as TGTGCCAGCAGCATGACAGGCGGGGGGGAGCTGTTTTTT. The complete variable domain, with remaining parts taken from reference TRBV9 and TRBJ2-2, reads DSGVTQTPKHLITATGQRVTLRCSPRSGDLSVYWYQQSLDQGLQFLIQYYNGEERAKGNILERFSAQQFPDLHSELNLSSLELGDSALYFCASSMTGGGELFFGEGSRLTVL.

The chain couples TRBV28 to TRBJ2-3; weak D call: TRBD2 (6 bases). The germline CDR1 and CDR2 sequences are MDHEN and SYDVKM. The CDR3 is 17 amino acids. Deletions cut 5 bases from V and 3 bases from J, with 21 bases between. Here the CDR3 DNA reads TGTGCCAGCAGTAGCCCCCGCGACCGGGAGAGAACAGATACGCAGTATTTT. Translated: CASSSPRDRERTDTQYF.

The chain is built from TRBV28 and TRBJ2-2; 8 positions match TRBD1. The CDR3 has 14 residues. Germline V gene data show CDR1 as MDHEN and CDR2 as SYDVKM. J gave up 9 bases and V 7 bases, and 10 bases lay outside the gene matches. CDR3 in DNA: TGTGCCAGCAAGCTGGTACAGGGGGTCCGGGAGCTGTTTTTT. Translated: CASKLVQGVRELFF.

The CDR3 DNA is TGTGCCAGCAGTGAAGGTAGCGGGGGGGCCAATGAGCAGTTCTTC. Translating gives CASSEGSGGANEQFF. The chain links TRBV6-1 to TRBJ2-1, with 11 bases matching TRBD2. The ends lost 1 base at V and 6 bases at J; junction bases unmatched: 2. CDR3 length equals 15 residues. Germline CDR1 MNHNS, CDR2 SASEGT.

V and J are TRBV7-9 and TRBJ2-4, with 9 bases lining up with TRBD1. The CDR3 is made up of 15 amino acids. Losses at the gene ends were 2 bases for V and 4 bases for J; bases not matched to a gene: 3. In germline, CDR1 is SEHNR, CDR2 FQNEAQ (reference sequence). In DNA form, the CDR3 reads TGTGCCAGCAGCTTAACAGGGGGCTGGAAAAACATTCAGTACTTC. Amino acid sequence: CASSLTGGWKNIQYF.

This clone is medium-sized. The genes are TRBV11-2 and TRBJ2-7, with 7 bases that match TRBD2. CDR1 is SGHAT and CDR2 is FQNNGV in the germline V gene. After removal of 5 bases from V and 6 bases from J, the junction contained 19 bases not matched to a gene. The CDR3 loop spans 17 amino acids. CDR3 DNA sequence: TGTGCCAGCAGCCAACTTCCGGGGAGGGTGATTCTTCTCGAGCAGTACTTC. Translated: CASSQLPGRVILLEQYF. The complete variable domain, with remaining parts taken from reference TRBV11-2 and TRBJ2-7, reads EAGVAQSPRYKIIEKRQSVAFWCNPISGHATLYWYQQILGQGPKLLIQFQNNGVVDDSQLPKDRFSAERLKGVDSTLKIQPAKLEDSAVYLCASSQLPGRVILLEQYFGPGTRLTVT.

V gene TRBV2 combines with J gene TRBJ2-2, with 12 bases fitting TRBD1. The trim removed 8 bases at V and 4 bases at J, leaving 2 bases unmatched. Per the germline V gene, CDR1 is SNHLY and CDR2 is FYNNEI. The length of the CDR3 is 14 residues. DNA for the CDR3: TGTGCCAGCGGGACAGGGGGCCGCACCGGGGAGCTGTTTTTT. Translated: CASGTGGRTGELFF.

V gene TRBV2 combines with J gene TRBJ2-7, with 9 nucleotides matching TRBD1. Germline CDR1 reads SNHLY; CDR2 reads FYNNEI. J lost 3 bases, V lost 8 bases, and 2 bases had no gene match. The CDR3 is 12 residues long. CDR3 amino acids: CASGTGYYEQYF. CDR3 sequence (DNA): TGTGCCAGCGGGACAGGGTACTACGAGCAGTACTTC.

CDR3 DNA sequence: TGTGCCAGCAGCACTAGCGGGAGCCCGTCCGGGGAGCTGTTTTTT. Translating it yields CASSTSGSPSGELFF. This chain uses TRBV9 with TRBJ2-2; 11 bases fit TRBD2. V lost 4 bases and J lost 6; bases outside the gene matches: 5. Per the germline V gene, CDR1 is SGDLS and CDR2 is YYNGEE. The CDR3 runs to 15 residues.

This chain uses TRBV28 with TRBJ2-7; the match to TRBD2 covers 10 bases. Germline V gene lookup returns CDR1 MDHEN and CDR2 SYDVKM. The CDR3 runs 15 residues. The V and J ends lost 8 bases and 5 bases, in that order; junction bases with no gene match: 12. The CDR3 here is CASQAQREGLDEQYF. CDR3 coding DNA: TGTGCCAGCCAGGCACAGCGGGAGGGCCTCGACGAGCAGTACTTC.

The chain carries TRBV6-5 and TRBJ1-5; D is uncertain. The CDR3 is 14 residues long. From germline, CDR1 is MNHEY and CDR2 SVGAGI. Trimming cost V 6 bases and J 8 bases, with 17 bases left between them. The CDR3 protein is CASRRGRSGEPQHF. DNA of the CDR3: TGTGCCAGCAGACGGGGAAGATCTGGGGAGCCCCAGCATTTT.

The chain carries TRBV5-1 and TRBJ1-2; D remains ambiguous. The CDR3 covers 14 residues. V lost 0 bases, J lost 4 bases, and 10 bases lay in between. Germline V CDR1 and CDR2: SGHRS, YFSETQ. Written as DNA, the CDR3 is TGCGCCAGCAGCTTGGGTTCAGAGGTCTATGGCTACACCTTC. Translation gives CASSLGSEVYGYTF.

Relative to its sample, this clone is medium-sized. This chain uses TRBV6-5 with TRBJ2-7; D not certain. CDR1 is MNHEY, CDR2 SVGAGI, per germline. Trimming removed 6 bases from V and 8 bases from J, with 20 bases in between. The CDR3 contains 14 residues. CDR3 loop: CASSNTPRGGQQYF. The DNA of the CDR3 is TGTGCCAGCAGCAACACCCCCAGAGGTGGTCAGCAGTACTTC.

CDR3: CASRDRSDSGNTIYF. The CDR3 region has the DNA TGTGCCAGCAGGGACAGGTCCGACTCTGGAAACACCATATATTTT. This chain links TRBV6-1 with TRBJ1-3, with 7 bases aligning to TRBD1. The CDR3 runs 15 residues. From germline, CDR1 is MNHNS and CDR2 SASEGT. The J segment lost 0 bases and the V segment lost 6 bases, leaving 5 bases of the junction unmatched.

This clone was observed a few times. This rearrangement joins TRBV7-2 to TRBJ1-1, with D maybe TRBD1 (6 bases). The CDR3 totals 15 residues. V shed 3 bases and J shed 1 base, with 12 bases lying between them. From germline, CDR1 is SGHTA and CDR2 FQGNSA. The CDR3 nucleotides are TGTGCCAGCAGCTTGGGGGCGTATAAGAACACTGAAGCTTTCTTT. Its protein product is CASSLGAYKNTEAFF.

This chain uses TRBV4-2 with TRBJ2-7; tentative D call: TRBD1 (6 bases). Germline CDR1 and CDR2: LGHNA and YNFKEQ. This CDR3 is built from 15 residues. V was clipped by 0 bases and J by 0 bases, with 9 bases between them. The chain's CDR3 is CASSQEMDSSYEQYF. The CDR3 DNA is TGTGCCAGCAGCCAAGAAATGGACAGCTCCTACGAGCAGTACTTC.

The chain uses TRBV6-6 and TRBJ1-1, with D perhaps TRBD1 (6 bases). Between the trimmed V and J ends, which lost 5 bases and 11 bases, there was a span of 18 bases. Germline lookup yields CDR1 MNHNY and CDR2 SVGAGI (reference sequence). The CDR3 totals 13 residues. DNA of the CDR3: TGTGCCAGCAGTACGGGGACACCTCTCGGGGCTTTCTTT. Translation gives CASSTGTPLGAFF.

The CDR3 DNA sequence: TGTGCCAGCAGTTTATCTAGCGGGGGCGTCGAGCAGTACTTC. It encodes CASSLSSGGVEQYF. V usage is TRBV27 and J usage is TRBJ2-7, with TRBD2 matching 9 bases. The CDR3 is 14 amino acids. V trimming: 0 bases; J trimming: 6 bases; junction bases outside the gene matches: 3. Germline V CDR1 and CDR2: MNHEY, SMNVEV (reference sequence).

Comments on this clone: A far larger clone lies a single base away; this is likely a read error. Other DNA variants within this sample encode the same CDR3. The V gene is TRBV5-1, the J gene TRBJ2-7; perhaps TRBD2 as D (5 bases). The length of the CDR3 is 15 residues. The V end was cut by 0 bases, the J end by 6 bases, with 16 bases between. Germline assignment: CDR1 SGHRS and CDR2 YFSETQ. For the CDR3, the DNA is TGCGCCAGCAGCTTGGCCTACCGGGATGAGAGCGAGCAGTACTTC. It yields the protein CASSLAYRDESEQYF. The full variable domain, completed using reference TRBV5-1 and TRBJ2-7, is KAGVTQTPRYLIKTRGQQVTLSCSPISGHRSVSWYQQTPGQGLQFLFEYFSETQRNKGNFPGRFSGRQFSNSRSEMNVSTLELGDSALYLCASSLAYRDESEQYFGPGTRLTVT.

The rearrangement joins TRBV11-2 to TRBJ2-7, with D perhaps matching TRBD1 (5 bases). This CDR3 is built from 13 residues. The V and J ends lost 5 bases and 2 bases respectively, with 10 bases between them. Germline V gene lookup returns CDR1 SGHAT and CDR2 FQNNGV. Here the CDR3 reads CASSPDTAYEQYF. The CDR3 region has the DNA TGTGCCAGCAGCCCGGACACAGCCTACGAGCAGTACTTC. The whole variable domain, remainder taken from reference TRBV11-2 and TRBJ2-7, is EAGVAQSPRYKIIEKRQSVAFWCNPISGHATLYWYQQILGQGPKLLIQFQNNGVVDDSQLPKDRFSAERLKGVDSTLKIQPAKLEDSAVYLCASSPDTAYEQYFGPGTRLTVT.

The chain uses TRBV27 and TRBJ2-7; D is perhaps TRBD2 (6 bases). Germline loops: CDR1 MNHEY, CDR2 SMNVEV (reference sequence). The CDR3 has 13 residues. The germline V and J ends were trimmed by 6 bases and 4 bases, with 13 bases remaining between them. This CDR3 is CASSTGGRYEQYF. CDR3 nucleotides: TGTGCCAGCAGCACCGGGGGACGATACGAGCAGTACTTC.

CDR3 nucleotides: TGTGCCAGCAGCTCTGGGCGGGAGCAGACGCAGTATTTT. Its translation: CASSSGREQTQYF. The V gene is TRBV7-3, the J gene TRBJ2-3, with 7 nucleotides matching TRBD2. The germline V gene encodes CDR1 SGHTA and CDR2 FQGTGA. V lost 4 bases to trimming and J lost 9 bases; unmatched junction nucleotides: 7. The CDR3 sequence is 13 residues long.

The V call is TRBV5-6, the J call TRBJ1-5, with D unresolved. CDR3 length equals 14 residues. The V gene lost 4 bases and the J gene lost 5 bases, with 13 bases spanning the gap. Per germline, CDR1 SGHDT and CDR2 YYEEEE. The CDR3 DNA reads TGTGCCAGCAGCACCGGGTCTACCTATCAGCCCCAGCATTTT. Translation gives CASSTGSTYQPQHF.

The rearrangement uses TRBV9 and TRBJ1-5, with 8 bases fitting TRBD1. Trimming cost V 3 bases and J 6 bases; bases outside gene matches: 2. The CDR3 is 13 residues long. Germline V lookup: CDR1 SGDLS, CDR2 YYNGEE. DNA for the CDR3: TGTGCCAGCAGCGGACAGGGGTCTCAGCCCCAGCATTTT. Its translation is CASSGQGSQPQHF.

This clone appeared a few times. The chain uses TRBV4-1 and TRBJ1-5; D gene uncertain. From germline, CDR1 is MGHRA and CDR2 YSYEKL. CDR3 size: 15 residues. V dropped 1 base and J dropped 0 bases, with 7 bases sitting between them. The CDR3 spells CASSQVKNSNQPQHF. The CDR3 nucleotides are TGCGCCAGCAGCCAAGTTAAAAATAGCAATCAGCCCCAGCATTTT.

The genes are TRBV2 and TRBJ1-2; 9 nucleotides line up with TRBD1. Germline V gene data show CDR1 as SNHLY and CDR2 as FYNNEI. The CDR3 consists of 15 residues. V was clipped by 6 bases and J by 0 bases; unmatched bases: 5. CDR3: CASRPGQGSNYGYTF. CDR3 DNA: TGTGCCAGCAGGCCAGGACAGGGGTCTAACTATGGCTACACCTTC.

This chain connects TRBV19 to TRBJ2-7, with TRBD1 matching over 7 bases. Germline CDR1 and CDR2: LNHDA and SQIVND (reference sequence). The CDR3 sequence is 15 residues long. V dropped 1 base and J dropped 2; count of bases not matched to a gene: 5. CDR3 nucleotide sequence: TGTGCCAGTAGTATAGGTGGGCAGGGGGCCTACGAGCAGTACTTC. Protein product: CASSIGGQGAYEQYF.